The next 29 T cell receptor beta chains were all read from a single sample in a study of follicular helper T cells after annual influenza vaccination (dated by TCRdb to 2016 to 2017). According to the study, the label for this sample's time point signals: 2015-2016 season, pre-vaccination. The library was obtained by the immunoSEQ multiplex PCR assay. What TCRdb holds here is the immuneACCESS table cut down to in-frame rearrangements. Part of the clones is not present; checked against another copy, under half of the missing clones reflect an unresolved V gene, and the others are unexplained. Across this sample there are under 6,500 clones, with roughly 85% seen only once. More than 1% of the sample rests with the top ten. The source material was CXCR5+ CD38- circulating T follicular helper cells from blood, sampled on the day of influenza vaccination. The label giving this sample's cell subset or site can be read as: circulating Tfh, non-naive CD4+CXCR5+PD-1+ (ICOS+CD38+ or ICOS-CD38-). These TCRs come from an adult who received the influenza vaccine.

V gene TRBV7-9 combines with J gene TRBJ2-1; the D gene is possibly TRBD2 (5 bases). The CDR3 runs 15 residues. Germline-derived CDR1 and CDR2 are SEHNR and FQNEAQ (reference sequence). V dropped 1 base and J dropped 8 bases, with 15 bases sitting between them. The CDR3 bases are TGTGCCAGCAGCTTAGAAAAGCGTTCCGGGGATGAGCAGTTCTTC. The encoded protein is CASSLEKRSGDEQFF.

To note about this clone: Distinct nucleotide sequences in the sample also encode this CDR3. The rearrangement links TRBV6-5 to TRBJ2-7, with 8 bases fitting TRBD1. Germline-derived CDR1 and CDR2 are MNHEY and SVGAGI. Germline trimming cut 5 bases from V and 5 bases from J; bases unmatched to any gene: 5. This CDR3 comprises 13 residues. CDR3 nucleotides: TGTGCCAGCAGTAAAGGGACAGGTGACGAGCAGTACTTC. Translation gives CASSKGTGDEQYF.

This chain joins TRBV7-8 and TRBJ2-3, with D uncertain. Germline V gene sequence: CDR1 SGHVS, CDR2 FQNEAQ. This CDR3 region has 15 residues. V gave up 3 bases and J gave up 0 bases, with 10 bases separating them. The DNA for the CDR3 is TGTGCCAGCAGCTTCAGAGCCCTTAGCACAGATACGCAGTATTTT. The encoded protein is CASSFRALSTDTQYF.

This clone was seen only once. The chain links TRBV18 to TRBJ1-3, with a possible D match to TRBD1 (5 bases). Germline CDR1 and CDR2: KGHSH and LQKENI. The germline V and J ends were trimmed by 2 bases and 4 bases, with 15 bases remaining between them. This CDR3 is built from 16 residues. CDR3 residues: CASSPSQGVSGNTIYF. CDR3 DNA sequence: TGTGCCAGCTCACCATCTCAGGGAGTGAGCGGAAACACCATATATTTT.

This chain connects TRBV4-3 to TRBJ2-7; D is ambiguous. Per the germline V gene, CDR1 is LGHNA and CDR2 is YSLEER. This CDR3 region has 16 residues. Trimming took 0 bases from V and 5 from J, leaving 17 bases between them. The chain's CDR3 is CASSQEWRGYSHEQYF. The CDR3, as DNA: TGCGCCAGCAGCCAAGAATGGAGAGGATACAGTCACGAGCAGTACTTC.

This clone has only a few counts. This CDR3 is also generated by other DNA sequences in the sample. The chain has TRBV18 and TRBJ1-2; D remains ambiguous. Trimming removed 0 bases at V and 8 bases at J, with 10 bases between. Germline loops: CDR1 KGHSH, CDR2 LQKENI. This CDR3 has 13 residues. This CDR3 is CASSPPAGLGYTF. CDR3 nucleotide sequence: TGTGCCAGCTCACCACCGGCGGGCCTCGGCTACACCTTC.

V is TRBV7-2 and J is TRBJ2-5, with 12 bases aligning to TRBD2. This CDR3 has 17 amino acids. Per germline, CDR1 SGHTA and CDR2 FQGNSA. Unmatched junction bases numbered 11, after V lost 5 bases and J lost 4 bases. The CDR3, as DNA: TGTGCCAGCAGCCTCGGACTAGCGGGAAAAGTGGTAGAGACCCAGTACTTC. Amino acids: CASSLGLAGKVVETQYF.

The rearrangement uses TRBV7-7 and TRBJ2-5; D gene unclear. Trimming removed 5 bases from V and 2 bases from J, with 15 bases in between. The CDR3 has 15 residues. Germline assignment: CDR1 SSHAT and CDR2 FNYEAQ (reference sequence). The CDR3 DNA follows: TGTGCCAGCAGCCCCCTGGCGGCCCTTCAAGAGACCCAGTACTTC. It codes for CASSPLAALQETQYF.

This chain joins TRBV28 and TRBJ1-4; D gene ambiguous. Germline assignment: CDR1 MDHEN and CDR2 SYDVKM. The CDR3 covers 16 residues. Trimming shortened V by 5 bases and J by 4 bases, and 17 bases separated the two germline ends. CDR3 bases: TGTGCCAGCAGTGCTGCCTCCGGGGTATTTAATGAAAAACTGTTTTTT. Translation: CASSAASGVFNEKLFF.

The genes are TRBV6-1 and TRBJ2-7, with no clear D. The CDR3 is made up of 14 amino acids. Germline values: CDR1 MNHNS, CDR2 SASEGT. V was shortened by 8 bases and J by 5 bases, with 19 bases between the two germline ends. The CDR3 nucleotides are TGTGCCAGCGGGGAAACGACCCAAGGGAACGAGCAGTACTTC. Translating it yields CASGETTQGNEQYF.

The V and J genes are TRBV5-4 and TRBJ2-7; 7 bases are a match to TRBD1. Germline trimming cut 0 bases from V and 1 base from J; bases unmatched to any gene: 4. Germline CDR1 SGHNT, CDR2 YYREEE (reference sequence). There are 15 residues in the CDR3. CDR3 sequence: CASSLGTGFSYEQYF. The CDR3 region has the DNA TGTGCCAGCAGCTTGGGGACAGGATTTTCCTACGAGCAGTACTTC.

V and J are TRBV11-2 and TRBJ2-5; D unresolved. In germline, CDR1 is SGHAT, CDR2 FQNNGV. V lost 4 bases and J 5 bases, leaving 5 bases between the germline ends. This CDR3 contains 11 residues. This CDR3 reads CASSSHETQYF. Here the CDR3 DNA reads TGTGCCAGCAGCTCCCATGAGACCCAGTACTTC.

This clone was found once. The rearrangement joins TRBV6-5 to TRBJ2-2; D possibly matches TRBD1 or TRBD2 (5 bases each). Germline V gives CDR1 MNHEY, CDR2 SVGAGI. The CDR3 length is 14 residues. V was trimmed by 7 bases and J by 4 bases, leaving 13 bases between them. The DNA of the CDR3 is TGTGCCAGCAAAAAGGGGAGTGGCACCGGGGAGCTGTTTTTT. Translated: CASKKGSGTGELFF.

The chain links TRBV28 to TRBJ1-5; D gene uncertain. There are 9 residues in the CDR3. The V gene lost 9 bases and the J gene lost 9 bases, with 6 bases spanning the gap. Per germline, CDR1 MDHEN and CDR2 SYDVKM. The CDR3 DNA reads TGTGCCAGTGGTGGGCCCCAGCATTTT. Protein: CASGGPQHF.

This chain connects TRBV28 to TRBJ2-7; D is undetermined. The germline V gene encodes CDR1 MDHEN and CDR2 SYDVKM. CDR3 length: 12 residues. V was cut by 6 bases and J by 3 bases, with 9 bases left in between. The CDR3 is CASRDVVYEQYF. DNA for the CDR3: TGTGCCAGCAGGGACGTAGTCTACGAGCAGTACTTC.

In this sample, this clone turned up once. This chain links TRBV29-1 with TRBJ2-5; TRBD2 agrees at 7 bases. J lost 0 bases, V lost 6 bases, and 7 bases had no gene match. The CDR3 covers 14 residues. Germline CDR1 reads SQVTM; CDR2 reads ANQGSEA. As DNA, the CDR3 is TGCAGCGTGGCAGCGGGGCCCGACCAAGAGACCCAGTACTTC. Its protein product is CSVAAGPDQETQYF.

This clone occurred a few times. This chain connects TRBV28 to TRBJ1-2; D is unresolved. The CDR3 extends over 12 amino acids. CDR1 MDHEN and CDR2 SYDVKM come from the germline V gene. Trimming removed 6 bases at V and 6 bases at J, with 11 bases between. CDR3 bases: TGTGCCAGCAGGCACAGCGATCATGGCTACACCTTC. It translates to CASRHSDHGYTF.

CDR3 residues: CASSPGLAGGPGTDTQYF. Here the CDR3 DNA reads TGCGCCAGCAGCCCAGGACTAGCGGGAGGGCCGGGCACAGATACGCAGTATTTT. This sequence joins TRBV5-1 and TRBJ2-3, with 15 bases fitting TRBD2. Germline-derived CDR1 and CDR2 are SGHRS and YFSETQ. The CDR3 runs 18 residues. V dropped 4 bases and J dropped 1; count of bases not matched to a gene: 7.

This sequence joins TRBV14 and TRBJ1-1, with D hard to call. The CDR3 sequence is 14 residues long. Trimming took off 0 bases at V and 2 bases at J, with 7 bases between the two ends. Germline-derived CDR1 and CDR2 are SGHDN and FVKESK. For the CDR3, the DNA is TGTGCCAGCAGCCAAGAATGGGCAAACACTGAAGCTTTCTTT. As protein: CASSQEWANTEAFF.

The chain joins TRBV18 to TRBJ1-5, with no clear D. This CDR3 contains 15 residues. V lost 3 bases, J lost 0 bases, and 9 bases lay in between. CDR1 is KGHSH, CDR2 LQKENI, per germline. CDR3 residues: CASSPGDPSNQPQHF. CDR3 nucleotides: TGTGCCAGCTCACCCGGCGATCCTAGCAATCAGCCCCAGCATTTT.

The V and J genes are TRBV6-5 and TRBJ1-5; 7 nucleotides align to TRBD1. Per germline, CDR1 MNHEY and CDR2 SVGAGI. V trimming: 4 bases; J trimming: 7 bases; junction bases outside the gene matches: 7. This CDR3 has 14 amino acids. The CDR3 region has the DNA TGTGCCAGCAGTTCCCAACAGGGGCGACAGCCCCAGCATTTT. Translation: CASSSQQGRQPQHF.

V gene TRBV21-1 combines with J gene TRBJ2-7; the table names TRBD1, a call not compared with the DNA. TRBV21-1 corresponds to a pseudogene. This CDR3 has 13 amino acids. This CDR3 is CASNWTVQVEQYF. The CDR3 DNA sequence: TGTGCCAGCAACTGGACAGTCCAAGTGGAGCAGTACTTC.

The V gene is TRBV7-2, the J gene TRBJ2-7; D is uncertain. V was cut by 2 bases and J by 3 bases, with 8 bases left in between. The CDR3 runs to 13 residues. CDR1 and CDR2 (germline): SGHTA, FQGNSA. The CDR3 region is CASSLSRSYEQYF. The CDR3 bases are TGTGCCAGCAGCTTATCTCGGAGCTACGAGCAGTACTTC.

This rearrangement joins TRBV5-1 to TRBJ1-1, with 8 bases identical to TRBD1. Trimming removed 4 bases from V and 1 base from J; junction bases left unmatched: 9. Germline CDR1 SGHRS, CDR2 YFSETQ. CDR3 length equals 16 residues. The CDR3 bases are TGCGCCAGCAGCGTCTCACCGGGACAGGAGAACACTGAAGCTTTCTTT. Protein sequence: CASSVSPGQENTEAFF.

The chain links TRBV30 to TRBJ1-4; TRBD1 matches 7 bases. Looked up from germline, CDR1 is GTSNPN and CDR2 is SVGIG (reference sequence). V dropped 0 bases and J dropped 4; count of bases not matched to a gene: 5. The CDR3 runs 15 residues. The CDR3 reads CAWSVKAGGNEKLFF. DNA of the CDR3: TGTGCCTGGAGTGTAAAGGCAGGGGGTAATGAAAAACTGTTTTTT.

The genes are TRBV10-3 and TRBJ1-1; maybe TRBD1 (6 bases). Trimming removed 0 bases at V and 0 bases at J, with 11 bases between. Germline CDR1 reads ENHRY; CDR2 reads SYGVKD. CDR3 size: 16 residues. CDR3 bases: TGTGCCATCAGTGAGTCGGGGGCAGGACTGAACACTGAAGCTTTCTTT. It codes for CAISESGAGLNTEAFF.

The chain recombines TRBV19 with TRBJ1-3, with 8 bases matching TRBD1. V lost 7 bases to trimming and J lost 4 bases; unmatched junction nucleotides: 3. The CDR3 has 13 amino acids. Germline CDR1 LNHDA, CDR2 SQIVND (reference sequence). The CDR3 sequence: CASTRQGGNTIYF. In DNA, the CDR3 is TGTGCCAGTACCCGACAGGGGGGAAACACCATATATTTT.

This clone was counted between two and nine times. The chain is built from TRBV6-5 and TRBJ1-2; unclear D gene. In germline, CDR1 is MNHEY, CDR2 SVGAGI. Trimming pared 7 bases from V and 5 bases from J, leaving 14 bases between. The CDR3 runs to 13 residues. CDR3 coding DNA: TGTGCCAGCAAGGAGGACGGCACTTATGGCTACACCTTC. As protein: CASKEDGTYGYTF.

This sequence joins TRBV28 and TRBJ1-1; the match to TRBD1 covers 7 bases. J was trimmed by 10 bases and V by 3 bases; bases with no gene match: 5. CDR1 is MDHEN, CDR2 SYDVKM, per germline. CDR3 size: 12 residues. CDR3 DNA: TGTGCCAGCAGTTTGAGGGGACAGACAGCTTTCTTT. Protein: CASSLRGQTAFF.